These T cell receptor delta chains were read from a single sample in a study of delta chains in infants with herpesvirus infections. TCRdb re-called the RT-PCR reads with CATT. The sample includes about 1,500 delta-chain clones, 35% seen only once; the top ten take about 10%. The specimen was peripheral blood, collected at time point 1 of longitudinal follow-up. The receptors were gathered from a human donor who was a Ugandan infant, either HIV-exposed or HIV-unexposed (not recorded which). Both conserved end residues are part of each CDR3. The D gene is left open where the match is weak. Clone size is shown for a subset of rows, as once, few, many or a class of expanded clone.

D	V	size	J	DNA	CDR3
TRDD3	TRDV1	NA	TRDJ2	TGTGCTCTTGGGCCAAACTGGGGGATACGAGGGCCCTTTACGACAGCACAACTCTTCTTT	CALGPNWGIRGPFTTAQLFF
TRDD3	TRDV1	large	TRDJ1	TGTGCTCTTGGGGAACCCCCCTTTCCCCCGTTTTACTGGGGGATACCCCTTAAACTCATCTTT	CALGEPPFPPFYWGIPLKLIF
TRDD3	TRDV1	large	TRDJ1	TGTGCTCTTGGGGAATTATGGGTACTGGGGGCCCAGTACACCGATAAACTCATCTTT	CALGELWVLGAQYTDKLIF
TRDD3	TRAV38-2/DV8	few	TRDJ1	TGTGCTTATAGGAGGCGGTTGAGGCCTTCCCAGGTTACTGGGGGCCTGCTCATCTTT	CAYRRRLRPSQVTGGLLIF
NA	TRDV1	NA	TRDJ1	TGTGCTCTTGGGGAACTGGGACCTAATTCATCCGATAAACTCATCTTT	CALGELGPNSSDKLIF
TRDD3	TRDV1	few	TRDJ1	TGTGCTCTTGGGGAACTAGTCGTCTGGGGGATATTCCCCACCGATAAACTCATCTTT	CALGELVVWGIFPTDKLIF
TRDD3	TRDV1	large	TRDJ1	TGTGCTCTTGGGGCCCAACAACCTTTCGGGTACACTGGGGGATACTTCGATAAACTCATCTTT	CALGAQQPFGYTGGYFDKLIF
NA	TRDV1	large	TRDJ1	TGTGCTCTTGGGGATTCTTCGTCTGACCCGTACACCGATAAACTCATCTTT	CALGDSSSDPYTDKLIF
NA	TRDV1	large	TRDJ1	TGTGCTCTTGGGGAACCCTCGGTCCTACGAATAATACCTTCTACCGATAAACTCATCTTT	CALGEPSVLRIIPSTDKLIF
TRDD3	TRDV1	few	TRDJ1	TGTGCTCTTAACCCTATGTACTGGGGGCCCAACACCGATAAACTCATCTTT	CALNPMYWGPNTDKLIF